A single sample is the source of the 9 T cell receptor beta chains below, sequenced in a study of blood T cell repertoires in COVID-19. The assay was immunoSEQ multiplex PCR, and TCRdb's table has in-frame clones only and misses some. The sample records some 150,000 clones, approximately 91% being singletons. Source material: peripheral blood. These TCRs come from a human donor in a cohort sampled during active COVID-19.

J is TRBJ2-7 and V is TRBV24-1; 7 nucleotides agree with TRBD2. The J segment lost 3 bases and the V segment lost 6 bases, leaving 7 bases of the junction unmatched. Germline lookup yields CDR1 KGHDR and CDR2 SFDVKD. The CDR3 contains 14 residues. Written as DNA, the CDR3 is TGTGCCACCAGTCCGTCGGGGGGAAACTACGAGCAGTACTTC. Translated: CATSPSGGNYEQYF.

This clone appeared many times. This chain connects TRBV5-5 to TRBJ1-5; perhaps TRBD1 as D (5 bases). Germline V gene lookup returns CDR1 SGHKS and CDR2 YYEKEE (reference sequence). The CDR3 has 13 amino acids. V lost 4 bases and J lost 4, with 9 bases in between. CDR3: CASSLDRNQPQHF. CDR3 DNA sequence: TGTGCCAGCAGCCTCGACAGAAATCAGCCCCAGCATTTT.

CDR3 DNA: TGTGCCAGCAGCTTAGGGGGGGAGGGGACCCAGTACTTC. Protein sequence: CASSLGGEGTQYF. The chain links TRBV7-8 to TRBJ2-5, with 7 bases that match TRBD2. This CDR3 has 13 amino acids. The V gene's germline CDR1 is SGHVS and CDR2 FQNEAQ. The trim removed 1 base at V and 7 bases at J, leaving 3 bases unmatched.

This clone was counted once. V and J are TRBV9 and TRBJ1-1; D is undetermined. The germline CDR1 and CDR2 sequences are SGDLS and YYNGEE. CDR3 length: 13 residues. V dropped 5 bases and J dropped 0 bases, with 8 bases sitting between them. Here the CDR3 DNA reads TGTGCCAGCAGTGCCCAGATGAACACTGAAGCTTTCTTT. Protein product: CASSAQMNTEAFF.

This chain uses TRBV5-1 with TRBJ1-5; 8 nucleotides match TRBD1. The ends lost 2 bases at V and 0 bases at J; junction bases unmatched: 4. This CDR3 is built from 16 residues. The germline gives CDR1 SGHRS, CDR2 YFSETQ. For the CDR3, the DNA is TGCGCCAGCAGCTTAGGGACAGGAAATAGCAATCAGCCCCAGCATTTT. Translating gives CASSLGTGNSNQPQHF.

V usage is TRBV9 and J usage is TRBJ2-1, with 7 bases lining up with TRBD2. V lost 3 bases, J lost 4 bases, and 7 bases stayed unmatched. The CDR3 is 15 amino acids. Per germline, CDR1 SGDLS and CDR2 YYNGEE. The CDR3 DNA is TGTGCCAGCAGCGCAACCGGGACTACATACAATGAGCAGTTCTTC. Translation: CASSATGTTYNEQFF.

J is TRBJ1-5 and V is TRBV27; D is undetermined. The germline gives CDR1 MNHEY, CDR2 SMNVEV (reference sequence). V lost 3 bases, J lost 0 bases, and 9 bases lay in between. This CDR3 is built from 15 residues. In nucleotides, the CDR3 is TGTGCCAGCAGTTTCGGAGGGAATAGCAATCAGCCCCAGCATTTT. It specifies CASSFGGNSNQPQHF.

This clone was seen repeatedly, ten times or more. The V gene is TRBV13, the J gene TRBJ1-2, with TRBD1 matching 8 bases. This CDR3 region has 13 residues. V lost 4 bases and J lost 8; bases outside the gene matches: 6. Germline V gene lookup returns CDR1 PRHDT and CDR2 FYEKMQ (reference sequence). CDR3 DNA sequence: TGTGCCAGCAGCTCTGAGACAGGGGAGGGCTACACCTTC. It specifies CASSSETGEGYTF.

This chain's CDR3 is CASSGTPGSPGELFF. The CDR3, as DNA: TGTGCCAGCAGCGGTACTCCGGGTAGCCCCGGGGAGCTGTTTTTT. This chain joins TRBV3-1 (or the pseudogene TRBV3-2) and TRBJ2-2; no clear D gene. V lost 5 bases to trimming and J lost 6 bases, with 16 bases between them. CDR3 length: 15 residues. Per the germline V gene, CDR1 is LGHDT and CDR2 is YNNKEL (reference sequence).